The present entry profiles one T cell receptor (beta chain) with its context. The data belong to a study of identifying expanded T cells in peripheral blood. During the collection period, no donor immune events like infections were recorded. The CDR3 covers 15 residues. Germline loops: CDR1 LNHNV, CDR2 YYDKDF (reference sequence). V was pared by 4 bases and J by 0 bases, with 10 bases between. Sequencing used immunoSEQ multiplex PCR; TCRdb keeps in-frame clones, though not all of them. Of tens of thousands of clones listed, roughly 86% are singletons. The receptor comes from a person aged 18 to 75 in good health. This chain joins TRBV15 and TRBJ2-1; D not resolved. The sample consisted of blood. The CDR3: CATSIILRSYNEQFF. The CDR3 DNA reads TGTGCCACCAGCATTATACTACGCTCCTACAATGAGCAGTTCTTC.